This T cell receptor beta chain was identified in a study of blood T cell repertoires in COVID-19 (TCRdb year 2020). Regarding the complete study: The collaborator samples originated in the United States, Italy and Spain and spanned the acute and convalescent phases of COVID-19. The material from the prospective study consisted of cDNA or gDNA derived from T cells, B-cell-depleted T cells, or PBMCs. Deeply sampled blood TCRbeta repertoires from subjects exposed to, actively infected with, or recovered from COVID-19 were included in the dataset. The repertoires were made available in a free public database intended to serve as a resource for research on the immune response to SARS-CoV-2. The samples were drawn from the first 160 participants of the ongoing ImmuneRACE study and from 1,254 subjects provided by 6 global collaborators. Nearly every sample came with metadata listing a de-identified subject ID, COVID-19 status, age in years and sex. Where available, HLA class I and class II types were taken from metadata supplied by the sample provider and were not determined by assay-based typing.

The collaborating institutions used their own protocols to collect whole blood in K2EDTA tubes. For TCRbeta analysis, collaborators shipped samples as frozen whole blood, isolated PBMCs, or DNA extracted from either of those sample types. TCRbeta CDR3 regions were amplified from genomic DNA using the immunoSEQ Assay, a bias-controlled multiplex PCR. As for the original processing: Nucleated cell counts per sample were estimated from amplification of reference gene primers within the assay. Sequence reads were collapsed and filtered to measure the absolute abundance of every unique TCRbeta CDR3 rearrangement. For each sample, productive Simpson clonality was calculated as the square root of Simpson's diversity index over productive rearrangements. TCRdb limited this immuneACCESS table to in-frame rearrangements with V and J called. A share of clones is missing; checked studies link under half to unresolved V genes, and the rest is unexplained. D and trimming come from the DNA, and the V and J calls and clone size come from that table. The sample has some 48,000 clones on record, 85% to 90% of them singletons. Under 7% of the sample comes from the top ten.

As to this clone: Its antigen is unknown. The record has no base qualities; no much larger clone is one base away.

What the study reported, not specific to this receptor: Clinical and demographic metadata were provided uncurated, with the amount varying by source and participant.

From the germline V gene (reference sequence), CDR1 is SGHKS and CDR2 is YYEKEE. V drops 0 bases and J drops 5 bases, leaving 11 bases in between. The CDR3, from cysteine to phenylalanine, totals 14 residues. The read is trimmed to its CDR3 DNA, 42 bases read in frame from base 1. The clonotype was recovered from a woman in her sixties or seventies with acute or convalescent COVID-19. Sample: peripheral blood. Recombination joined TRBV5-5 with TRBJ1-2; TRBD1 is perhaps the D gene, given 5 matching bases. The DNA sequence is as follows: TGTGCCAGCAGCTTGGATTTCAGGGCGTATGGCTACACCTTC. Its protein product is CASSLDFRAYGYTF.